These 16 T cell receptor beta chains share one sample of origin, sequenced in a study of regulatory T cells in long-lasting Graves disease. Time point meaning: newly diagnosed GD, antithyroid drugs for less than 3 months. PBMCs were the source of the RNA used for TCR sequencing. According to the study, TCR beta libraries were built with iRepertoire HTBI primers and CDR3-region Arm-PCR. MiXCR, run by TCRdb on the multiplex PCR reads, gives a single entry per CDR3 protein. The sample yields about 430,000 distinct CDR3 sequences, approximately 16% seen once. The same data also went into a second study, on T cells in Graves' hyperthyroidism and ophthalmopathy.

This specimen was peripheral blood mononuclear cells (PBMCs), taken at new diagnosis, from a patient treated with antithyroid drugs. Receptors originate from a woman aged 40 to 50 with Graves disease.

This clonotype was seen at least ten times. The V call is TRBV11-2, the J call TRBJ1-1; possible D gene TRBD1, 5 bases. V was shortened by 1 base and J by 1 base, with 13 bases between the two germline ends. This CDR3 has 16 residues. Per the germline V gene, CDR1 is SGHAT and CDR2 is FQNNGV. The CDR3 DNA reads TGTGCCAGCAGCTTAGCACGCGGGGCGAGGAACACTGAAGCTTTCTTT. Translating gives CASSLARGARNTEAFF.

This clonotype was detected many times. The chain recombines TRBV11-3 with TRBJ2-1; D is unresolved. The CDR3 sequence is 13 residues long. Germline assignment: CDR1 SGHNT and CDR2 YENEEA. Trimming left V 2 bases short and J 7 bases short, with 9 bases between. CDR3 residues: CASSLLGKNEQFF. In DNA form, the CDR3 reads TGTGCCAGCAGCTTACTGGGAAAAAATGAGCAGTTCTTC.

At least ten counts were recorded for this clonotype. This sequence joins TRBV2 and TRBJ2-3; 7 nucleotides line up with TRBD2. Germline V gene sequence: CDR1 SNHLY, CDR2 FYNNEI. The CDR3 contains 17 residues. The V segment lost 5 bases and the J segment 2 bases; nucleotides outside the gene matches: 13. This CDR3 reads CASSTPRLAELTDTQYF. DNA for the CDR3: TGTGCCAGCAGTACCCCCCGACTAGCAGAGCTCACAGATACGCAGTATTTT.

This clonotype was counted at least ten times. V gene TRBV10-3 combines with J gene TRBJ2-1; D is uncertain. V was clipped by 6 bases and J by 6 bases, with 9 bases between them. The CDR3 extends over 12 amino acids. CDR1 is ENHRY, CDR2 SYGVKD, per germline. CDR3 sequence reads: CAISGDGNEQFF. CDR3 coding DNA: TGTGCCATCAGCGGAGACGGCAATGAGCAGTTCTTC.

This chain joins TRBV7-8 and TRBJ2-7, with 9 bases lining up with TRBD2. This CDR3 has 15 amino acids. V dropped 1 base and J dropped 4; count of bases not matched to a gene: 5. Germline CDR1 reads SGHVS; CDR2 reads FQNEAQ. CDR3 amino acids: CASSLDSGRWYEQYF. CDR3 DNA: TGTGCCAGCAGCTTAGATAGCGGGAGATGGTACGAGCAGTACTTC.

This clonotype was seen a handful of times. The chain carries TRBV29-1 and TRBJ2-2; TRBD2 matches 7 bases. The V segment lost 3 bases and the J segment 4 bases; nucleotides outside the gene matches: 2. The CDR3 spans 13 residues. Germline CDR1 SQVTM, CDR2 ANQGSEA. The CDR3 sequence: CSVEGRGTGELFF. CDR3 in DNA: TGCAGCGTTGAGGGGAGGGGCACCGGGGAGCTGTTTTTT.

Notes on this clonotype: Only one base separates this from a far larger clonotype, so it likely reflects a read error. The V gene is TRBV28, the J gene TRBJ2-1; 10 nucleotides line up with TRBD2. The CDR3 length is 15 residues. Germline CDR1 MDHEN, CDR2 SYDVKM. The CDR3 coding sequence is TGTGCCAGCAGGGGAAGCGGGAGGGGAGAAGAGACCCAGCACTTC. This encodes CASRGSGRGEETQHF.

The sample holds many counts of this clonotype. The chain uses TRBV20-1 and TRBJ2-3; TRBD2 is a possible D gene (5 bases). V lost 2 bases, J lost 0 bases, and 15 bases lay in between. The V gene's germline CDR1 is DFQATT and CDR2 SNEGSKA (reference sequence). The CDR3 consists of 16 residues. CDR3 sequence: CSARKTGLASTDTQYF. CDR3 nucleotide sequence: TGCAGTGCTAGAAAGACCGGATTAGCGAGCACAGATACGCAGTATTTT.

This clonotype was found many times. The rearrangement uses TRBV28 and TRBJ2-7, with D possibly TRBD2 on 6 matching bases. The V gene lost 5 bases and the J gene lost 2 bases, with 13 bases spanning the gap. Per germline, CDR1 MDHEN and CDR2 SYDVKM. The CDR3 length is 14 residues. DNA of the CDR3: TGTGCCAGCAGTCCGGGACTCGGGACCTACGAGCAGTACTTC. Translated: CASSPGLGTYEQYF.

In its sample, this clonotype was seen many times. This chain connects TRBV28 to TRBJ1-2, with D perhaps matching TRBD1 (6 bases). Germline CDR1 reads MDHEN; CDR2 reads SYDVKM. V was pared by 7 bases and J by 4 bases, with 13 bases between. This CDR3 is 13 amino acids long. CDR3 residues: CASISTGFYGYTF. CDR3 in DNA: TGTGCCAGCATCTCAACAGGGTTCTATGGCTACACCTTC.

This clonotype came up many times. The chain employs TRBV27 and TRBJ1-5; D remains ambiguous. Germline CDR1 and CDR2: MNHEY and SMNVEV (reference sequence). Trimming took off 6 bases at V and 4 bases at J, with 13 bases between the two ends. This CDR3 contains 14 residues. The CDR3 protein is CASSPQWGNQPQHF. CDR3 DNA: TGTGCCAGCAGCCCACAATGGGGAAATCAGCCCCAGCATTTT.

This clonotype has at least ten counts. This chain joins TRBV5-1 and TRBJ2-1; D perhaps matches TRBD1 (6 bases). The CDR3 sequence is 16 residues long. With 2 bases removed from V and 7 bases from J, the gap between germline ends came to 19 bases. Germline CDR1 reads SGHRS; CDR2 reads YFSETQ. In DNA form, the CDR3 reads TGCGCCAGCAGCTTAGCGACAGGCGGAAGCTTTAATGAGCAGTTCTTC. Its protein product is CASSLATGGSFNEQFF. The whole variable domain, remainder taken from reference TRBV5-1 and TRBJ2-1, is KAGVTQTPRYLIKTRGQQVTLSCSPISGHRSVSWYQQTPGQGLQFLFEYFSETQRNKGNFPGRFSGRQFSNSRSEMNVSTLELGDSALYLCASSLATGGSFNEQFFGPGTRLTVL.

This clonotype showed up just a few times. The chain couples TRBV6-6 to TRBJ2-1; 10 bases agree with TRBD2. CDR3 length: 19 residues. V lost 0 bases and J lost 4; bases outside the gene matches: 12. Germline CDR1 is MNHNY and CDR2 is SVGAGI (reference sequence). The CDR3 DNA sequence: TGTGCCAGCAGTTACTCGATTCTAGCGGGAGTTTATTCTTACAATGAGCAGTTCTTC. Translating gives CASSYSILAGVYSYNEQFF.

The count of this clonotype is one. V is TRBV12-3 or TRBV12-4 and J is TRBJ2-3, with a weak D call TRBD2 (5 bases). The length of the CDR3 is 14 residues. The V gene lost 1 base and the J gene lost 4 bases, with 9 bases spanning the gap. DNA for the CDR3: TGTGCCAGCAGTTTAGGGCGTAGCGCAGATACGCAGTATTTT. Amino acid sequence: CASSLGRSADTQYF.

The chain has TRBV30 and TRBJ2-7; tentative D call: TRBD2 (6 bases). The CDR3 length is 13 residues. Trimming took off 4 bases at V and 3 bases at J, with 13 bases between the two ends. Germline V gene sequence: CDR1 GTSNPN, CDR2 SVGIG (reference sequence). The CDR3 coding sequence is TGTGCCTGGATCTCTAGGGGAGGCTACGAGCAGTACTTC. Translated: CAWISRGGYEQYF.

This clonotype was picked up many times. This chain joins TRBV12-3 or TRBV12-4 and TRBJ2-7, with D tentatively TRBD2 (6 bases). V was shortened by 0 bases and J by 5 bases, with 11 bases between the two germline ends. The CDR3 is 14 amino acids. CDR3 loop: CASSLALGGNEQYF. Here the CDR3 DNA reads TGTGCCAGCAGTTTAGCCCTGGGGGGTAACGAGCAGTACTTC.